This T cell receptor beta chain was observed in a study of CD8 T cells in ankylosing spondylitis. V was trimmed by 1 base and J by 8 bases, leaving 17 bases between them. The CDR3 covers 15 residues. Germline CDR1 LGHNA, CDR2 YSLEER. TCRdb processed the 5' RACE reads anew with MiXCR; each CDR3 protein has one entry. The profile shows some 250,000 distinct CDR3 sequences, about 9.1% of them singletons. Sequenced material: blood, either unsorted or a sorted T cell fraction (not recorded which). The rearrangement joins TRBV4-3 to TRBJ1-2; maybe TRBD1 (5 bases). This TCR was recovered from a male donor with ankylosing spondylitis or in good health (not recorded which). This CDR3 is CASSQVPGEKNGYTF. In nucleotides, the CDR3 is TGCGCCAGCAGCCAAGTTCCGGGGGAGAAGAACGGCTACACCTTC.